Reported below is one TCR beta chain. Its target is not known. It was 85,000 to 100,000 TCR templates that were assayed per sample. The table came from immunoSEQ multiplex PCR; TCRdb's copy has only in-frame clones and leaves some out. The sample consists of approximately 100,000 clones, 92% of them appearing once. The sample comes from a study of siplizumab effects on memory and regulatory T cells. Study-wide results and caveats: Roughly 80-97% of proliferating CD4+ or CD8+ clones defied assignment to a naive or memory phenotype. Unstimulated subsets were the mapping target of only a minor fraction of alloreactive clones. Tregs proliferating in siplizumab cultures lacked confirmation of their suppressive function.

There are 14 residues in the CDR3. Germline values: CDR1 ENHRY, CDR2 SYGVKD. Trimming removed 2 bases at V and 4 bases at J, with 9 bases between. Sequenced: Tregs sorted from blood. The TCR was taken from a human donor in good health. The rearrangement uses TRBV10-3 and TRBJ1-5; D ambiguous. The CDR3 protein is CAISEGQLNQPQHF. In nucleotides, the CDR3 is TGTGCCATCAGTGAGGGGCAGCTGAATCAGCCCCAGCATTTT.